Sequencing of this TCR beta chain was carried out in a study of control samples from healthy donors and cancer patients. The CDR3 spans 14 residues. Trimming cost V 0 bases and J 6 bases, with 11 bases left between them. Germline-derived CDR1 and CDR2 are LNHNV and YYDKDF (reference sequence). Only in-frame clones appear in the TCRdb table, and some are missing; sequencing was by immunoSEQ multiplex PCR. Of tens of thousands of clones listed, about 94% were seen once; the top ten hold approximately 3%. This rearrangement joins TRBV15 to TRBJ1-1, with D tentatively TRBD1 (6 bases). The receptor was derived from a woman aged 25-40 years in good health. The sequenced sample was blood. The DNA for the CDR3 is TGTGCCACCAGCAGAGATACAGGGATCCCTGAAGCTTTCTTT. Its protein is CATSRDTGIPEAFF.